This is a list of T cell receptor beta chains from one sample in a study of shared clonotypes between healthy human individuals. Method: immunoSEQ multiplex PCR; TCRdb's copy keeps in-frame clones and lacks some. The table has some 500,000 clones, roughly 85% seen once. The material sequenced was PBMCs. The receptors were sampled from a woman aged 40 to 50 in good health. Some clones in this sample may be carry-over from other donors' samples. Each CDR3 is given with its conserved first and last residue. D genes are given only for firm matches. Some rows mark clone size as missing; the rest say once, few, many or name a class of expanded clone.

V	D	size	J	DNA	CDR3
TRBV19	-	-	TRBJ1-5	TGTGCCAGTAGTACCATCGGGGGGGATAGCAATCAGCCCCAGCATTTT	CASSTIGGDSNQPQHF
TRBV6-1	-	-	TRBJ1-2	TGTGCCAGCAGTGAAGCTACAGGGACTTTGGATGGCTACACCTTC	CASSEATGTLDGYTF
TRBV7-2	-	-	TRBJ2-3	TGTGCCAGCAGCCTCGCCGGACTAACCACAGATACGCAGTATTTT	CASSLAGLTTDTQYF
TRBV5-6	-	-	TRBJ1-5	TGTGCCAGCAGCCCCTTGTTCTATAAACGTCAGCCCCAGCATTTT	CASSPLFYKRQPQHF
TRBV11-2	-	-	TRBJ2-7	TGTGCCAGCAGCTTAGATCGTGCCTACGAGCAGTACTTC	CASSLDRAYEQYF
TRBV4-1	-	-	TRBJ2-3	TGCGCCAGCAGCCAACCGACTAGAGTCCACACAGATACGCAGTATTTT	CASSQPTRVHTDTQYF
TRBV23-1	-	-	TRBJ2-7	TGCGCCAGCAGCCTGACGGCGTGCGAGCAGTACTTC	CASSLTACEQYF
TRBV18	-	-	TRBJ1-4	TGTGCCAGCTCACCCTTTCTGGGGCAGCATGAAAAACTGTTTTTT	CASSPFLGQHEKLFF
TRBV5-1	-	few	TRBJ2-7	TGCGCCAGCAGCTTGGGAACGGCGGGGAGTTACGAGCAGTACTTC	CASSLGTAGSYEQYF
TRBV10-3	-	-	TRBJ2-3	TGTGCCATCAGTGAGTCGGTGGGCACAGATACGCAGTATTTT	CAISESVGTDTQYF
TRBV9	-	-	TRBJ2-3	TGTGCCAGCAGTGGGGGCGGAGGGACAGATACGCAGTATTTT	CASSGGGGTDTQYF
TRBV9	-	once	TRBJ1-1	TGTGCCAGCAGCGTAGGCCTATGGCCGTTGGCTTTCTTT	CASSVGLWPLAFF
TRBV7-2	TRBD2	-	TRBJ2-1	TGTGCCAGCAGCTTAGCGACTAGCGGGAACCTTAATGAGCAGTTCTTC	CASSLATSGNLNEQFF
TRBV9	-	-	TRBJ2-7	TGTGCCAGCAGCGGACTGAGGGGGGAGCAGTACTTC	CASSGLRGEQYF
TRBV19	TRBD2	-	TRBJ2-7	TGTGCCAGTAGTCGGCCGTCGTCTAGCGGACACTACGAGCAGTACTTC	CASSRPSSSGHYEQYF
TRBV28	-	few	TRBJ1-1	TGTGCCAGCAGATCCGACCCCGGGACGTACCTATGGGGCACTGAAGCTTTCTTT	CASRSDPGTYLWGTEAFF
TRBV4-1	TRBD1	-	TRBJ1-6	TGCGCCAGCAGCCATACAGGGGACAATTCACCCCTCCACTTT	CASSHTGDNSPLHF
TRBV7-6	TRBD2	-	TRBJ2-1	TGTGCCAGCAGCCCCGCCCCGGGACTAGCGGAAGAGAGGGCCAATGAGCAGTTCTTC	CASSPAPGLAEERANEQFF
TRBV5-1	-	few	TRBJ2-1	TGCGCCAGCAGCTTCGAGAATGTCTACAATGAGCAGTTCTTC	CASSFENVYNEQFF
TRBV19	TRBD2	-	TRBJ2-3	TGTGCCAGTACTCCGACTCGTAGCGGGAGGGCTGATACGCAGTATTTT	CASTPTRSGRADTQYF
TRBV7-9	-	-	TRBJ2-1	TGTGCCAGCAGCTCATCCGGGACTCTGCTCAATGAGCAGTTCTTC	CASSSSGTLLNEQFF
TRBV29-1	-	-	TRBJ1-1	TGCAGCGTTGTAGGGCAGAACAAAGGGAACACTGAAGCTTTCTTT	CSVVGQNKGNTEAFF
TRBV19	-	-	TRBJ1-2	TGTGCCAGTAGTCTCCGGGCCGGGACCGGACCTAACTATGGCTACACCTTC	CASSLRAGTGPNYGYTF
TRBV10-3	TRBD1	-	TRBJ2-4	TGTGCCATCAGCGGGACAGTCAAAAACATTCAGTACTTC	CAISGTVKNIQYF
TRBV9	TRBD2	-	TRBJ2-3	TGTGCCAGCAGCGTAGCTTTCGGAGCGGGAGGTCGCACAGATACGCAGTATTTT	CASSVAFGAGGRTDTQYF
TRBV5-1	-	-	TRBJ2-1	TGCGCCAGCAGCTTGGTGGCAGGGCTTTCCTACAATGAGCAGTTCTTC	CASSLVAGLSYNEQFF
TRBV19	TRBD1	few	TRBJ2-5	TGTGCCAGTGCCATACAGGGGGCTCGGGAGACCCAGTACTTC	CASAIQGARETQYF
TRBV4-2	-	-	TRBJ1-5	TGTGCCAGCAGCCAAGAAGGGACGAGCAATCAGCCCCAGCATTTT	CASSQEGTSNQPQHF
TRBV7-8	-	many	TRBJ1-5	TGTGCCAGCAGCTTCTCGGACGGAGATCAGCCCCAGCATTTT	CASSFSDGDQPQHF
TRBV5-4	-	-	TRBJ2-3	TGTGCCAGCAGCAGGAGGGTGGGGAATGGGCCAGATACGCAGTATTTT	CASSRRVGNGPDTQYF
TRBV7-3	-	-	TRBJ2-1	TGTGCCAGCAGCTTAACTGGCGGTCTTAGCCATGAGCAGTTCTTC	CASSLTGGLSHEQFF
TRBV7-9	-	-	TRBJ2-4	TGTGCCAGCAGCTCCCCCCTGACAGAAAACATTCAGTACTTC	CASSSPLTENIQYF
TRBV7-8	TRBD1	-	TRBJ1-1	TGTGCCAGCAGCTGGACAGGGGGCGCGAACACTGAAGCTTTCTTT	CASSWTGGANTEAFF
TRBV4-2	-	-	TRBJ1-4	TGTGCCAGCAGCCAAATTGGGACTTCTTTCGGGAATGAAAAACTGTTTTTT	CASSQIGTSFGNEKLFF
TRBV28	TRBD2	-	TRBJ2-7	TGTGCCAGCAGTTTAGATATCGTGGCTAGCGGGAGGAGGTACGAGCAGTACTTC	CASSLDIVASGRRYEQYF
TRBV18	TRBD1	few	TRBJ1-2	TGTGCCAGTACGGGACAGGGGGCTATCGGCTACACCTTC	CASTGQGAIGYTF
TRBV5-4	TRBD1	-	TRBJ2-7	TGTGCCAGCAGCTTGGGGGGACAGGGGGCGACAGCGCAGTACTTC	CASSLGGQGATAQYF